The sequence of this T cell receptor (beta chain) was determined in a study of T cells in Graves' hyperthyroidism and ophthalmopathy. RNA transcripts gave rise to amplified TCR beta CDR3 regions. In the first-round RT-PCR of the TCR CDR3, the HTBI primer set was used. TCRdb passed the multiplex PCR reads through MiXCR, listing each CDR3 protein once. The sample carries about 640,000 distinct CDR3 sequences, around 20% recorded once. Thyroid ultrasound and orbital computed tomography, with clinical symptoms and serum thyroxine and TRAb, informed diagnoses. Trimming cost V 2 bases and J 2 bases, with 7 bases left between them. This CDR3 region has 14 residues. Germline CDR1 reads MNHEY; CDR2 reads SMNVEV (reference sequence).

The TCR was taken from a young man with Graves' ophthalmopathy. The specimen was blood. The V call is TRBV27, the J call TRBJ2-4, with a tentative D call TRBD2 (5 bases). CDR3 coding DNA: TGTGCCAGCAGTTTAGGAGGATCCAAAAACATTCAGTACTTC. As protein: CASSLGGSKNIQYF.